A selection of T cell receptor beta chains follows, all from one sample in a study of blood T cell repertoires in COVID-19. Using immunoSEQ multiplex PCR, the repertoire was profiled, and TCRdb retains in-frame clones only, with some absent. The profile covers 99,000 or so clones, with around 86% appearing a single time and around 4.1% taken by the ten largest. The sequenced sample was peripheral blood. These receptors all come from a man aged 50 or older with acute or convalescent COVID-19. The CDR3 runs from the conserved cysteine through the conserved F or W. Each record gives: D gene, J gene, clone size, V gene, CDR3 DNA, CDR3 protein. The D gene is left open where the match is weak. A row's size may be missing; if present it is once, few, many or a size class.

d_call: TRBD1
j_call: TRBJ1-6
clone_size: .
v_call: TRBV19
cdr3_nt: TGTGCCAGTAGTACGGGACAGGTTCTTGGCTCACCCCTCCACTTT
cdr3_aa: CASSTGQVLGSPLHF

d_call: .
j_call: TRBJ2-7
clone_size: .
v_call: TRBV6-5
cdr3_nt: TGTGCCAGCAGTAGGAGTCGGGACACTTTCTACGAGCAGTACTTC
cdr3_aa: CASSRSRDTFYEQYF

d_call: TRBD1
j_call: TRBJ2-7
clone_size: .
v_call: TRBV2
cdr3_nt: TGTGCCAGCAAAAAGACGGGACAGGGATCTTACGAGCAGTACTTC
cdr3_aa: CASKKTGQGSYEQYF

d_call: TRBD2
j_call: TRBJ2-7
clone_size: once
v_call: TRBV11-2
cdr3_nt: TGTGCCAGCAGCTTACTACTAGCGGAGGCCTACGAGCAGTACTTC
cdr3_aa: CASSLLLAEAYEQYF

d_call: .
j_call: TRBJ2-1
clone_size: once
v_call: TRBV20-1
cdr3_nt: TGCAGTGCTAGAGCTCGGAATGAGCAGTTCTTC
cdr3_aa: CSARARNEQFF

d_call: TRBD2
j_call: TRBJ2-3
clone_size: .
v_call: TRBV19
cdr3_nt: TGTGCCAGTAGCCGGCGGGCTAGCGGGAGAAATTGGGCGCAAGATACGCAGTATTTT
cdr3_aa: CASSRRASGRNWAQDTQYF

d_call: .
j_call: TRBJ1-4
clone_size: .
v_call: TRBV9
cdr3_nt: TGTGCCAGCAGCGCGGAGGGTCCGCTAAATGAAAAACTGTTTTTT
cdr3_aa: CASSAEGPLNEKLFF

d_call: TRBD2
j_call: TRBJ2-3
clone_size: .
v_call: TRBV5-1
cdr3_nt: TGCGCCAGCAGCGTACTAGCGACTTCCACAGATACGCAGTATTTT
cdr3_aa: CASSVLATSTDTQYF

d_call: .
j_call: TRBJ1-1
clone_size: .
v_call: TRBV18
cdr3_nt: TGTGCCAGCTCACCTCCTCTTGGGCCGGTGAGGGCTTGGGACACTGAAGCTTTCTTT
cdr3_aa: CASSPPLGPVRAWDTEAFF

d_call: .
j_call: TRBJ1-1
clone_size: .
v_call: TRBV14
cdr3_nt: TGTGCCAGCAGCCAGGGAGGGAGGAGCACTGAAGCTTTCTTT
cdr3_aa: CASSQGGRSTEAFF

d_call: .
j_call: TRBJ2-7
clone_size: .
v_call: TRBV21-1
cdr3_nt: TGTGCCAGCAGCAAAGCTGACAGGGTAGGGTCTTACGAGCAGTACTTC
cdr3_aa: CASSKADRVGSYEQYF

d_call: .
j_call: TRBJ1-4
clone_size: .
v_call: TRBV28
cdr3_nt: TGTGCCAGCAGGGGCGTCGAAAAACTGTTTTTT
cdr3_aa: CASRGVEKLFF

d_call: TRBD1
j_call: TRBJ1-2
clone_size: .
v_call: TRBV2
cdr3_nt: TGTGCCAACTACCACTCCGGACAGGCCTATGGCTACACCTTC
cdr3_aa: CANYHSGQAYGYTF

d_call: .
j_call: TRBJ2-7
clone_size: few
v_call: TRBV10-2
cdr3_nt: TGCGCCAGCAGTGATGTCAGATCCTACGAGCAGTACTTC
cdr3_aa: CASSDVRSYEQYF

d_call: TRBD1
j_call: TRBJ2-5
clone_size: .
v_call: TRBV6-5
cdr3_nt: TGTGCCAGCAGTTACCGGGACAGCCAAGAGACCCAGTACTTC
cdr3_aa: CASSYRDSQETQYF

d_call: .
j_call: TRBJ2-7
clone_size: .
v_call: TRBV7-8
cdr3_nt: TGTGCCAGCAGCTTAGGGACAGGAGGGTCCTACGAGCAGTACTTC
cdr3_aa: CASSLGTGGSYEQYF

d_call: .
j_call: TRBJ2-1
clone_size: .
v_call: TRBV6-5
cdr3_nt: TGTGCCAGCACGGCGGGACCCGTCTCCTACAATGAGCAGTTCTTC
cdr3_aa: CASTAGPVSYNEQFF

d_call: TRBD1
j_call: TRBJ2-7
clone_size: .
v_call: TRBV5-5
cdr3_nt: TGTGCCAGCAGCTTAAGCGGACAGGGTAACTACGAGCAGTACTTC
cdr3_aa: CASSLSGQGNYEQYF

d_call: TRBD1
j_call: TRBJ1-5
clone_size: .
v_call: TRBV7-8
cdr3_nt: TGTGCCAGCAGCTTCGACAGGGACCGGCAGCCCCAGCATTTT
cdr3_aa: CASSFDRDRQPQHF

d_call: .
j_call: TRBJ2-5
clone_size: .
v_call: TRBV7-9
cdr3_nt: TGTGCCAGCAGCTTCGGTAGCGCCCAAGAGACCCAGTACTTC
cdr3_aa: CASSFGSAQETQYF

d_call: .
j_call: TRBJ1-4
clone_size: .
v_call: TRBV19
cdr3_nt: TGTGCCAGTAGTATGACAGCCCATGAAAAACTGTTTTTT
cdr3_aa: CASSMTAHEKLFF

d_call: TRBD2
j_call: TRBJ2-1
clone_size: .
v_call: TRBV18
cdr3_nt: TGTGCCAGCTCACCATTACCGGGAGGGTCCTACAATGAGCAGTTCTTC
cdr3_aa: CASSPLPGGSYNEQFF

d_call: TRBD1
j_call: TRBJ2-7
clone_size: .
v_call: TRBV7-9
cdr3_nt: TGTGCCAGCAGCTCCCCTAGGGACAGGGGGCAGTACGAGCAGTACTTC
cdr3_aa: CASSSPRDRGQYEQYF

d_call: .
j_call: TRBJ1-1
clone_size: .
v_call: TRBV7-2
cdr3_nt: TGTGCCAGCAGCTTAAGCGGGGGAAGGTACACTGAAGCTTTCTTT
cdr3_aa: CASSLSGGRYTEAFF

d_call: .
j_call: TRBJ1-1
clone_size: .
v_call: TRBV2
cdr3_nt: TGTGCCAGCAGTGACCGCCGACGACAGACTCACACTGAAGCTTTCTTT
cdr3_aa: CASSDRRRQTHTEAFF

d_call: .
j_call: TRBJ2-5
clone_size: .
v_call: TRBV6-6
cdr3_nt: TGTGCCAGCAACTCTAGAATTTTGGAGACCCAGTACTTC
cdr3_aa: CASNSRILETQYF

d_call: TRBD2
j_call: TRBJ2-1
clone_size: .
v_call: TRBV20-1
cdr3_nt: TGCAGTGCTCGTGGAGCTAGCGGGGGCGATGAGCAGTTCTTC
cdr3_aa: CSARGASGGDEQFF

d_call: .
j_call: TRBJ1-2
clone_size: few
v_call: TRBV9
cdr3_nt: TGTGCCAGCAGCGTAGAAGGGACAAACTATGGCTACACCTTC
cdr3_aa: CASSVEGTNYGYTF